This passage covers 16 T cell receptor beta chains from one sample sequenced in a study of shared clonotypes between healthy human individuals. Naive CD8 cells lacked CD45RO, underwent positive selection for CCR7 and left out terminally differentiated effector memory CD45RA+ cells. Sequencing used immunoSEQ multiplex PCR; TCRdb keeps in-frame clones, though not all of them. The table records about 550,000 clones, roughly 96% of them present only once. Sequenced sample: naive CD8+ T cells sorted from blood. All receptors come from a woman in her 30s in good health.

V and J are TRBV5-1 and TRBJ2-5; TRBD1 matches 9 bases. This CDR3 spans 13 amino acids. CDR1 and CDR2 (germline): SGHRS, YFSETQ. V trimming: 4 bases; J trimming: 2 bases; junction bases outside the gene matches: 0. The DNA of the CDR3 is TGCGCCAGCAGCGGACAGGGGCAAGAGACCCAGTACTTC. This codes for CASSGQGQETQYF.

The rearrangement links TRBV11-2 to TRBJ1-1, with a tentative D call TRBD1 (5 bases). Trimming took off 0 bases at V and 0 bases at J, with 14 bases between the two ends. CDR1 and CDR2 (germline): SGHAT, FQNNGV. The CDR3 has 17 amino acids. The CDR3 DNA is TGTGCCAGCAGCTTAGAGGGACGTTGGCAGGTGAACACTGAAGCTTTCTTT. Its protein product is CASSLEGRWQVNTEAFF.

This chain connects TRBV30 to TRBJ1-2, with 7 positions matching TRBD1. With V trimmed by 5 bases and J by 1 base, 7 bases remained unmatched. The CDR3 has 14 residues. Germline V lookup: CDR1 GTSNPN, CDR2 SVGIG (reference sequence). The CDR3 is CAWGPGQRNYGYTF. CDR3 coding DNA: TGTGCCTGGGGGCCGGGACAGCGTAACTATGGCTACACCTTC.

The chain is built from TRBV28 and TRBJ2-7; D uncertain. V was trimmed by 2 bases and J by 3 bases, leaving 14 bases between them. The CDR3 loop spans 15 amino acids. Germline V lookup: CDR1 MDHEN, CDR2 SYDVKM. The CDR3 DNA follows: TGTGCCAGCAGTTTACACCACTCCGCGGTCTACGAGCAGTACTTC. This codes for CASSLHHSAVYEQYF.

CDR3 nucleotide sequence: TGTGCCTGGAGTATTAGCGCAGCCTACGAGCAGTACTTC. Protein sequence: CAWSISAAYEQYF. The chain couples TRBV30 to TRBJ2-7, with D perhaps matching TRBD2 (5 bases). The germline V gene encodes CDR1 GTSNPN and CDR2 SVGIG (reference sequence). This CDR3 spans 13 amino acids. V was cut by 2 bases and J by 2 bases, with 10 bases left in between.

This chain links TRBV5-8 with TRBJ2-2; D might be TRBD2 (5 bases). In germline, CDR1 is SGHTS, CDR2 YDEGEE. The CDR3 has 15 residues. V was pared by 0 bases and J by 3 bases, with 9 bases between. CDR3 sequence (DNA): TGTGCCAGCAGCTTGGACCGGGGATACACCGGGGAGCTGTTTTTT. This encodes CASSLDRGYTGELFF.

The J gene is TRBJ1-1, the V gene TRBV28; D remains ambiguous. Trimming stripped 8 bases from V and 3 bases from J, with 10 bases between. Per the germline V gene, CDR1 is MDHEN and CDR2 is SYDVKM. The CDR3 has 12 amino acids. The DNA for the CDR3 is TGTGCCAGCCGTCGTGGGGACACTGAAGCTTTCTTT. It codes for CASRRGDTEAFF.

The rearrangement uses TRBV6-1 and TRBJ2-7, with 8 bases fitting TRBD1. The germline V gene has CDR1 MNHNS and CDR2 SASEGT. The CDR3 length is 15 residues. V shed 6 bases and J 3 bases; nucleotides not matched to a gene: 10. CDR3 DNA sequence: TGTGCCAGCAGGGTAGACAGGGGAGCCCTCTACGAGCAGTACTTC. Translating it yields CASRVDRGALYEQYF.

This chain joins TRBV6-1 and TRBJ2-7; no reliable D call. The germline CDR1 and CDR2 sequences are MNHNS and SASEGT. V lost 2 bases to trimming and J lost 1 base, with 15 bases between them. This CDR3 is built from 16 residues. The CDR3 nucleotides are TGTGCCAGCAGTGAATTATGGGATCCGGATTCCTACGAGCAGTACTTC. It codes for CASSELWDPDSYEQYF.

The chain employs TRBV9 and TRBJ2-3; 12 nucleotides agree with TRBD2. Losses at the gene ends were 4 bases for V and 2 bases for J; bases not matched to a gene: 11. The germline CDR1 and CDR2 sequences are SGDLS and YYNGEE. The CDR3 consists of 18 residues. The CDR3 sequence: CASSPRAPSGRDTDTQYF. DNA of the CDR3: TGTGCCAGCAGCCCGCGAGCCCCTAGCGGGAGGGACACAGATACGCAGTATTTT.

The J gene is TRBJ2-7, the V gene TRBV5-1; tentative D call: TRBD1 (6 bases). This CDR3 is built from 13 residues. V was trimmed by 3 bases and J by 5 bases, leaving 12 bases between them. Germline V lookup: CDR1 SGHRS, CDR2 YFSETQ. The CDR3 coding sequence is TGCGCCAGCAGCTCGGACAGTGGGCACGAGCAGTACTTC. It is translated as CASSSDSGHEQYF.

This rearrangement joins TRBV28 to TRBJ2-1, with 10 positions matching TRBD1. Germline loops: CDR1 MDHEN, CDR2 SYDVKM. V shed 2 bases and J 2 bases; nucleotides not matched to a gene: 12. The CDR3 length is 19 residues. The CDR3 bases are TGTGCCAGCAGTTTAAAGGGACAGGGGTATGCGGGGCCCTACAATGAGCAGTTCTTC. The encoded protein is CASSLKGQGYAGPYNEQFF. Full variable domain (remainder filled in from reference TRBV28 and TRBJ2-1): DVKVTQSSRYLVKRTGEKVFLECVQDMDHENMFWYRQDPGLGLRLIYFSYDVKMKEKGDIPEGYSVSREKKERFSLILESASTNQTSMYLCASSLKGQGYAGPYNEQFFGPGTRLTVL.

The gene calls are TRBV5-6 and TRBJ2-2; a possible D gene is TRBD2 (5 bases). The germline CDR1 and CDR2 sequences are SGHDT and YYEEEE. V was clipped by 2 bases and J by 6 bases, with 8 bases between them. The CDR3 is 13 amino acids. This chain's CDR3 is CASSFGLAGELFF. CDR3 DNA sequence: TGTGCCAGCAGCTTCGGACTGGCCGGGGAGCTGTTTTTT.

The chain has TRBV13 and TRBJ2-3; maybe TRBD2 (6 bases). The germline V gene has CDR1 PRHDT and CDR2 FYEKMQ (reference sequence). Trimming shortened V by 5 bases and J by 7 bases, and 16 bases separated the two germline ends. This CDR3 comprises 14 residues. The CDR3 protein is CASSQQRAGNTQYF. The CDR3 DNA reads TGTGCCAGCAGCCAGCAGCGGGCGGGAAATACGCAGTATTTT.

Only one count was recorded for this clone. The DNA of the CDR3 is TGCGCCAGCAGCCAAGAAAAGGCGGGGTTCGAGCAGTACTTC. Protein product: CASSQEKAGFEQYF. The genes are TRBV4-1 and TRBJ2-7, with D perhaps matching TRBD2 (6 bases). Trimming removed 0 bases at V and 6 bases at J, with 12 bases between. Germline loops: CDR1 MGHRA, CDR2 YSYEKL. This CDR3 has 14 residues.

This clone was seen more than once but under ten times. The gene calls are TRBV11-2 and TRBJ1-5, with D possibly being TRBD1 (6 bases). The CDR3 loop spans 15 amino acids. V lost 6 bases and J 0 bases, leaving 12 bases between the germline ends. The germline V gene has CDR1 SGHAT and CDR2 FQNNGV. The CDR3 here is CASSRGQFSNQPQHF. In nucleotides, the CDR3 is TGTGCCAGCAGTCGCGGACAGTTTAGCAATCAGCCCCAGCATTTT.